This is a list of T cell receptor beta chains from one sample in a study of blood T cell repertoires in COVID-19. Measured with immunoSEQ multiplex PCR; TCRdb has only the in-frame clones, and not every one. The sample shows about 180,000 clones, over 70% of them seen only once. What was sequenced was PBMCs or T cells enriched from blood (not recorded which). All receptors derive from a woman aged 40 to 55 with acute COVID-19. Both conserved end residues are part of each CDR3. The D gene is left open where the match is weak. The size field is filled for only some rows; it gives once, few, many or a size class.

V gene: TRBV12-3/TRBV12-4; clone size: .; J gene: TRBJ2-2; D gene: .; CDR3 DNA: TGTGCCAGCAGTTTGGCAAACACCGGGGAGCTGTTTTTT; CDR3 protein: CASSLANTGELFF
V gene: TRBV29-1; clone size: .; J gene: TRBJ2-7; D gene: .; CDR3 DNA: TGCAGCGCCTTACAGGGTTACTCCTACGAGCAGTACTTC; CDR3 protein: CSALQGYSYEQYF
V gene: TRBV30; clone size: .; J gene: TRBJ1-1; D gene: .; CDR3 DNA: TGTGCCTGGGCCGCCCAGGGTTACACTGAAGCTTTCTTT; CDR3 protein: CAWAAQGYTEAFF
V gene: TRBV25-1; clone size: few; J gene: TRBJ2-7; D gene: TRBD2; CDR3 DNA: TGTGCCAGCAGTACTCGAAGCGGGAGCTCGGGCGAGCAGTACTTC; CDR3 protein: CASSTRSGSSGEQYF
V gene: TRBV5-1; clone size: .; J gene: TRBJ2-1; D gene: .; CDR3 DNA: TGCGCCAGCAGCTTCGGAGGAGGGAGGAATGAGCAGTTCTTC; CDR3 protein: CASSFGGGRNEQFF
V gene: TRBV5-4; clone size: once; J gene: TRBJ2-3; D gene: .; CDR3 DNA: TGTGCCAGCAGCTTTGGAAGTCGACTCGCCCTCGGGGATACGCAGTATTTT; CDR3 protein: CASSFGSRLALGDTQYF
V gene: TRBV28; clone size: once; J gene: TRBJ1-1; D gene: .; CDR3 DNA: TGTGCCAGCAGGTTACCCGACCGGGTGAACACTGAAGCTTTCTTT; CDR3 protein: CASRLPDRVNTEAFF
V gene: TRBV5-4; clone size: .; J gene: TRBJ1-3; D gene: TRBD1; CDR3 DNA: TGTGCCAGCAGCCCCGGACAGGCCCCATCTGGAAACACCATATATTTT; CDR3 protein: CASSPGQAPSGNTIYF
V gene: TRBV6-5; clone size: .; J gene: TRBJ2-5; D gene: TRBD2; CDR3 DNA: TGTGCCAGCAGTCCGGGACTAGGCGGAGAGACCCAGTACTTC; CDR3 protein: CASSPGLGGETQYF
V gene: TRBV6-5; clone size: .; J gene: TRBJ2-1; D gene: .; CDR3 DNA: TGTGCCAGCAGTTCGACCCGACAGGAGCAGTTCTTC; CDR3 protein: CASSSTRQEQFF
V gene: TRBV7-7; clone size: .; J gene: TRBJ2-5; D gene: .; CDR3 DNA: TGTGCTAGCAGCCCTGGGGGGAGGGGGAAAGAGACCCAGTACTTC; CDR3 protein: CASSPGGRGKETQYF
V gene: TRBV4-1; clone size: .; J gene: TRBJ2-7; D gene: TRBD2; CDR3 DNA: TGCGCCAGCAGCCAGATACGGATTGGACTAGCAGATTCCTACGAGCAGTACTTC; CDR3 protein: CASSQIRIGLADSYEQYF
V gene: TRBV6-5; clone size: .; J gene: TRBJ2-1; D gene: TRBD1; CDR3 DNA: TGTGCCAGCAGCCAAGACAGGGCCTCCTACAATGAGCAGTTCTTC; CDR3 protein: CASSQDRASYNEQFF
V gene: TRBV5-5; clone size: .; J gene: TRBJ2-3; D gene: TRBD2; CDR3 DNA: TGTGCCAGCAGCATAGGACTAGCGGGAGGGCACACAGATACGCAGTATTTT; CDR3 protein: CASSIGLAGGHTDTQYF
V gene: TRBV21-1; clone size: .; J gene: TRBJ2-5; D gene: .; CDR3 DNA: TGTGCCAGCAGCAATGAACGGGAAGAGACCCAGTACTTC; CDR3 protein: CASSNEREETQYF
V gene: TRBV7-7; clone size: .; J gene: TRBJ2-1; D gene: TRBD2; CDR3 DNA: TGTGCTAGCAGCTTAAGACTAGCGGGACAAAATGAGCAGTTCTTC; CDR3 protein: CASSLRLAGQNEQFF
V gene: TRBV12-3/TRBV12-4; clone size: few; J gene: TRBJ1-2; D gene: .; CDR3 DNA: TGTGCCAGCAGTCCTCTGAGGGTGAGAGGCTACACCTTC; CDR3 protein: CASSPLRVRGYTF
V gene: TRBV14; clone size: .; J gene: TRBJ2-3; D gene: .; CDR3 DNA: TGTGCCAGCAGCCTCACCCCCGGACACACAGATACGCAGTATTTT; CDR3 protein: CASSLTPGHTDTQYF
V gene: TRBV5-1; clone size: once; J gene: TRBJ2-3; D gene: .; CDR3 DNA: TGCGCCAGCAGCTTGGAGGCAGGGGAAATTATGTTGGAACGATGGAGCACAGATACGCAGTATTTT; CDR3 protein: CASSLEAGEIMLERWSTDTQYF
V gene: TRBV7-9; clone size: .; J gene: TRBJ2-7; D gene: TRBD2; CDR3 DNA: TGTGCCAGCAGCCTCCTGGGCGCGGGAGGCCTCTACGAGCAGTACTTC; CDR3 protein: CASSLLGAGGLYEQYF
V gene: TRBV4-1; clone size: .; J gene: TRBJ2-5; D gene: TRBD2; CDR3 DNA: TGCGCCAGCAGCCAAGAACTAGCGGGGACACCCACGGAGACCCAGTACTTC; CDR3 protein: CASSQELAGTPTETQYF
V gene: TRBV5-5; clone size: .; J gene: TRBJ2-3; D gene: TRBD2; CDR3 DNA: TGTGCCAGCAGCAGTACTAGCGGGAGTCCAGATACGCAGTATTTT; CDR3 protein: CASSSTSGSPDTQYF
V gene: TRBV5-1; clone size: .; J gene: TRBJ1-1; D gene: TRBD1; CDR3 DNA: TGCGCCAGCAGCGATACAGGGGGCACCACTGAAGCTTTCTTT; CDR3 protein: CASSDTGGTTEAFF
V gene: TRBV4-2; clone size: .; J gene: TRBJ2-3; D gene: TRBD2; CDR3 DNA: TGTGCCAGCAGCCAAACCTTAGCGGGAGAAGGGAAAGATACGCAGTATTTT; CDR3 protein: CASSQTLAGEGKDTQYF
V gene: TRBV7-2; clone size: .; J gene: TRBJ2-2; D gene: .; CDR3 DNA: TGTGCCTGGAATCGAGGGAACACCGGGGAGCTGTTTTTT; CDR3 protein: CAWNRGNTGELFF
V gene: TRBV3-1/TRBV3-2; clone size: .; J gene: TRBJ1-5; D gene: .; CDR3 DNA: TGTGCCAGCAGCCACGGGAGGCATCAGCCCCAGCATTTT; CDR3 protein: CASSHGRHQPQHF
V gene: TRBV20-1; clone size: .; J gene: TRBJ2-5; D gene: TRBD2; CDR3 DNA: TGCAGTGCTAGTCGGTCTCCGTCGGGACTAGCGCAAGAGACCCAGTACTTC; CDR3 protein: CSASRSPSGLAQETQYF